The sequence of this T cell receptor (beta chain) was determined in a study of cytomegalovirus exposure and HLA in healthy donors. Findings and caveats of the study: It was taken for granted in presence/absence analyses that sequencing depth across donors was roughly uniform.

Both 60 Vbeta primers and 13 Jbeta primers went into the PCR. Here immunoSEQ multiplex PCR was the method, and the copy in TCRdb shows in-frame clones only, minus some. The table lists 95,000 to 100,000 clones, approximately 85% of them singletons. As to this clone: Its antigen remains unknown.

CDR1 is LNHDA and CDR2 is SQIVND in the germline V gene (reference sequence). The length of the CDR3 is 15 residues. The germline V and J ends were trimmed by 2 bases and 1 base, with 11 bases remaining between them. The receptor was derived from a man between 25 and 39 years old in good health and CMV-seronegative. The chain combines TRBV19 with TRBJ1-1; D possibly corresponds to TRBD1 (5 bases). The sequenced sample consisted of PBMCs. Here the CDR3 reads CASSIQGISNTEAFF. The CDR3 DNA sequence: TGTGCCAGTAGTATACAGGGAATATCGAACACTGAAGCTTTCTTT.